This T cell receptor (beta chain) was found in a study of shared clonotypes between healthy human individuals. The CDR3 is made up of 15 amino acids. Trimming took off 6 bases at V and 4 bases at J, with 18 bases between the two ends. Per germline, CDR1 MNHEY and CDR2 SMNVEV (reference sequence). The table came from immunoSEQ multiplex PCR; TCRdb's copy has only in-frame clones and leaves some out. The sample has 2 million to 2.5 million clones, more than 80% seen once. The sequence was obtained from a man between 18 and 29 years old in good health. Some clones in this sample may be carry-over from other donors' samples. The chain combines TRBV27 with TRBJ1-2; D is possibly TRBD1 (6 bases). Sequencing input: naive CD4+ T cells from PBMCs. Indicated subset: CD45RA+ positively selected. CDR3: CASRAGAAGAYGYTF. The CDR3, as DNA: TGTGCCAGCAGGGCGGGGGCAGCGGGCGCCTATGGCTACACCTTC.